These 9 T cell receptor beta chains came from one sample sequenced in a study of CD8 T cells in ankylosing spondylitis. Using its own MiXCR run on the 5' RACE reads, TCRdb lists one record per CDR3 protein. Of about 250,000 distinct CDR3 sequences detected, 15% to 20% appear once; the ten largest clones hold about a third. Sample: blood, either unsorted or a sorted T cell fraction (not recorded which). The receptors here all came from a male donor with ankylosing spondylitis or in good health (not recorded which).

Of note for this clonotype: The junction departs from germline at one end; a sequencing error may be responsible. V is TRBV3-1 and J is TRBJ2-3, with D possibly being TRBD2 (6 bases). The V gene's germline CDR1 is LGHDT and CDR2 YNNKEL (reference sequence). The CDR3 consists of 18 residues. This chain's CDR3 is CASSQDPTSQKNTDTQCF. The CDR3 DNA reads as TGTGCCAGCAGCCAGGATCCCACTAGCCAGAAGAACACAGATACGCAGTGTTTT.

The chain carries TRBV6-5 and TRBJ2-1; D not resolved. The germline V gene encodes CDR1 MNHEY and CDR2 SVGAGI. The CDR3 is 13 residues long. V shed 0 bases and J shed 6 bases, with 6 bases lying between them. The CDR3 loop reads CASSYSNGNEQFF. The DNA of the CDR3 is TGTGCCAGCAGTTACTCGAATGGCAATGAGCAGTTCTTC.

CDR3 in amino acids: CASSFAGGLYEQYF. The CDR3 bases are TGTGCCAGCAGTTTTGCGGGAGGCCTCTACGAGCAGTACTTC. The genes are TRBV12-3 or TRBV12-4 and TRBJ2-7; 8 bases map to TRBD2. The CDR3 contains 14 residues. The junction had 4 bases not matched to a gene; V was cut back by 3 bases and J by 3 bases.

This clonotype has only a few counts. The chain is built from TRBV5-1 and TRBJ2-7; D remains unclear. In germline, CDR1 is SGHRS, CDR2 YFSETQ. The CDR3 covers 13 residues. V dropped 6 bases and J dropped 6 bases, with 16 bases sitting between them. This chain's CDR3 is CASTNRTPGEQYF. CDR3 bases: TGCGCCAGCACCAACAGAACTCCGGGCGAGCAGTACTTC. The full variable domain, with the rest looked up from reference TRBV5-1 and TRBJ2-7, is KAGVTQTPRYLIKTRGQQVTLSCSPISGHRSVSWYQQTPGQGLQFLFEYFSETQRNKGNFPGRFSGRQFSNSRSEMNVSTLELGDSALYLCASTNRTPGEQYFGPGTRLTVT.

The CDR3 spells CASTDRTSGRPNEQFF. CDR3 in DNA: TGTGCCAGCACCGACCGGACTAGCGGGAGGCCCAATGAGCAGTTCTTC. This chain uses TRBV27 with TRBJ2-1; 14 bases fit TRBD2. The trim removed 7 bases at V and 6 bases at J, leaving 8 bases unmatched. This CDR3 region has 16 residues. Germline V gives CDR1 MNHEY, CDR2 SMNVEV (reference sequence).

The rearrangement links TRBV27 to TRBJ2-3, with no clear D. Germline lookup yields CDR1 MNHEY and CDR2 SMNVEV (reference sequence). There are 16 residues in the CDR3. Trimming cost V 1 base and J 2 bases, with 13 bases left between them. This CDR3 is CASSLYPGVSTDTQYF. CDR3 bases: TGTGCCAGCAGTTTATACCCTGGGGTATCCACAGATACGCAGTATTTT.

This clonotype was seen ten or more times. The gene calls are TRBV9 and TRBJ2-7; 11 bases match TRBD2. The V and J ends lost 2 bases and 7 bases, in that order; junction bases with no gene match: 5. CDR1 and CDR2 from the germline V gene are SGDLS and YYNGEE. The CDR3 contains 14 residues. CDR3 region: CASSVAGTSGEQYF. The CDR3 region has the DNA TGTGCCAGCAGCGTTGCCGGGACTAGCGGAGAGCAGTACTTC. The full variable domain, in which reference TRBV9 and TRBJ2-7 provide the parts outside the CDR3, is DSGVTQTPKHLITATGQRVTLRCSPRSGDLSVYWYQQSLDQGLQFLIQYYNGEERAKGNILERFSAQQFPDLHSELNLSSLELGDSALYFCASSVAGTSGEQYFGPGTRLTVT.

The CDR3 is CASSSGTEQYF. CDR3 DNA sequence: TGTGCCAGCAGTTCTGGGACCGAGCAGTACTTC. The chain has TRBV28 and TRBJ2-7; either TRBD1 or TRBD2 may fit D (5 bases each). Germline V gene lookup returns CDR1 MDHEN and CDR2 SYDVKM. The CDR3 consists of 11 residues. V was trimmed by 4 bases and J by 6 bases, leaving 7 bases between them.

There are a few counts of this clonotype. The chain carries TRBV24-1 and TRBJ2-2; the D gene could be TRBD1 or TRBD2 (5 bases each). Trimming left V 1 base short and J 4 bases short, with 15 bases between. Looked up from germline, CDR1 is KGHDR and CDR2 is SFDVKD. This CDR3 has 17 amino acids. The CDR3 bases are TGTGCCACCAGTGATTTCGTGGCAGGGACGGGCACCGGGGAGCTGTTTTTT. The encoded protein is CATSDFVAGTGTGELFF.